Sequencing of this T cell receptor (beta chain) was carried out in a study of cytomegalovirus exposure and HLA in healthy donors. With 60 Vbeta and 13 Jbeta primers, the PCR was carried out. The data were produced by immunoSEQ multiplex PCR, yet TCRdb's version contains in-frame clones alone and is incomplete. The table includes approximately 84,000 clones, about 75% detected once. The CDR3 is 13 residues long. The ends were cut back, 0 bases at V and 9 bases at J, with 9 bases in the middle. Germline V gene lookup returns CDR1 MNHEY and CDR2 SVGAGI. Source material: PBMCs. The source is a man aged 35 to 55 in good health and CMV-seronegative. The J gene is TRBJ2-1, the V gene TRBV6-5; perhaps TRBD2 as D (6 bases). Here the CDR3 reads CASSYSRGGEQFF. The DNA of the CDR3 is TGTGCCAGCAGTTACTCTCGGGGAGGTGAGCAGTTCTTC.